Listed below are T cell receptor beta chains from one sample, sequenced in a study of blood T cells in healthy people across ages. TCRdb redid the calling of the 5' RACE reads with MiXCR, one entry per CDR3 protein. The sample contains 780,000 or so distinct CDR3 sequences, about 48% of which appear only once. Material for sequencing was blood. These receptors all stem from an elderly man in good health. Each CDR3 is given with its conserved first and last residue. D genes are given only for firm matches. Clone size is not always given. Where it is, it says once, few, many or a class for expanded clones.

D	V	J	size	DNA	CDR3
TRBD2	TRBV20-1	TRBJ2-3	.	TGCAGGCACGAGCGGGAGCTAGATACGCAGTATTTT	CRHERELDTQYF
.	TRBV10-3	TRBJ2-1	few	TGTGCCATCAAGGGGTCCGGCAATGAGCAGTTCTTC	CAIKGSGNEQFF
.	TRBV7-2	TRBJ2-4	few	TGTGCCAGCAGCTTACCGTCCCTAGCCAAAAACATTCAGTACTTC	CASSLPSLAKNIQYF
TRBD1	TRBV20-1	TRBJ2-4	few	TGCAGTGCTAGTAGACAGGGGATGTCCAAAAACATTCAGTACTTC	CSASRQGMSKNIQYF
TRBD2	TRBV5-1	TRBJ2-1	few	TGCGCCAGCAGCCCCCCTGGGGCGGGAGGGATCAATGAGCAGTTCTTC	CASSPPGAGGINEQFF
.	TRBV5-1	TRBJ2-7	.	TGCGCCAGCAGCGAGGGGAAACTAAGCTCCTACGAGCAGTACTTC	CASSEGKLSSYEQYF
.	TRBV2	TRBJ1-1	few	TGTGCCAGCAGTGGGGCAACGGGCACTGAAGCTTTCTTT	CASSGATGTEAFF
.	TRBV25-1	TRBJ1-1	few	TGTGCCAGCAGTGGAACGGGGAGGAACACTGAAGCTTTCTTT	CASSGTGRNTEAFF
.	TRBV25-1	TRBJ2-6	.	TGTGCCAGCAGTGTCCTATCTGGGGCCAACGTCCTGACTTTC	CASSVLSGANVLTF
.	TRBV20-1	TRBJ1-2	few	TGCAGTGCTTGGGACGGAGCACGGTATGGCTACACCTTC	CSAWDGARYGYTF
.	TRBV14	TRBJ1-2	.	TGTGCCAGCAGCCAAGATGTAGGGGCCACCTACTATGGCTACACCTTC	CASSQDVGATYYGYTF
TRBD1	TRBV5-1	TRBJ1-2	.	TGCGCCAGCAGCTTGGAGGGACAGGGGCCAACCTATGGCTACACCTTC	CASSLEGQGPTYGYTF
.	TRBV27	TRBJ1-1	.	TGTGCCAGCAGTCCCCCTTCGGGGGAAGCTTTCTTT	CASSPPSGEAFF
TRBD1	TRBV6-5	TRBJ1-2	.	TGTGCCAGCAGTTCGATGACAGGGGGCGGTGGCTACACCTTC	CASSSMTGGGGYTF
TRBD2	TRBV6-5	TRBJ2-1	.	TGTGCCAGCAGTTACGGCGGGAGGGCCAATGAGCAGTTCTTC	CASSYGGRANEQFF
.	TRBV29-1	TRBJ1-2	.	TGCAGCGTTGAAGGGGCCCTGGGTCTAAGGGACTATGGCTACACCTTC	CSVEGALGLRDYGYTF
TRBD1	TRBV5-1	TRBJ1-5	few	TGCGCCAGCAGCCAGGGACAGGGGGCGAATCAGCCCCAGCATTTT	CASSQGQGANQPQHF
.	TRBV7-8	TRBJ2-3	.	TGTGCCAGCAGCTCATCCCCCCGGGAGCCGCCAGATACGCAGTATTTT	CASSSSPREPPDTQYF
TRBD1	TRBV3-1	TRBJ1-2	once	TGTGCCAGCAGCCGGGACAGGGTGGCGGGCTACACCTTC	CASSRDRVAGYTF
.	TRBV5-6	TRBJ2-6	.	TGTGCCAGCAGCTTGTTGGTCAACTCTGGGGCCAACGTCCTGACTTTC	CASSLLVNSGANVLTF
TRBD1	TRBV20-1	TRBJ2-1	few	TGCAGTGCTAGAGATGCGGCCAGACAGGGTGGGATAGATGAGCAGTTCTTC	CSARDAARQGGIDEQFF
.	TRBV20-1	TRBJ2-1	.	TGCAGTGCTAGACCCACGCAGGGCTCCTACAATGAGCAGTTCTTC	CSARPTQGSYNEQFF
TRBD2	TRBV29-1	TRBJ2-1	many	TGCAGCGTTGAGATGGGACTAGCGGGATTTTACAATGAGCAGTTCTTC	CSVEMGLAGFYNEQFF
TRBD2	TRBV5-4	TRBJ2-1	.	TGTGCCAGCAGCTTGGGACTAGCGGGAGACCAAGAGCAGTTCTTC	CASSLGLAGDQEQFF
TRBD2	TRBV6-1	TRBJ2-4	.	TGTGCCAGCAGTGAAGGGTTTGTAGCGGGAGCCAAAAACATTCAGTACTTC	CASSEGFVAGAKNIQYF
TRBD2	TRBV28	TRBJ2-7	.	TGTGCCAGCAGGACTCCGGGCCCCAGCGGGGACGAGCAGTACTTC	CASRTPGPSGDEQYF
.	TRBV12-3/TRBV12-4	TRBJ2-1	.	TGTGCCAGCAGTTTGACCGGGGGGCGGAATGAGCAGTTCTTC	CASSLTGGRNEQFF
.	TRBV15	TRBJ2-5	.	TGTGCCACCTCCGCCGGGACGTTAGAGACCCAGTACTTC	CATSAGTLETQYF
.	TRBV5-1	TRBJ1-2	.	TGCGCCAGCAGCTTGTCACGGAGTGGCTACACCTTC	CASSLSRSGYTF
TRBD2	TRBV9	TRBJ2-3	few	TGTGCCAGCAGCGGCCCTAGCGGGAGAAGGGGATACGCGTATTTT	CASSGPSGRRGYAYF
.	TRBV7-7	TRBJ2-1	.	TGTGCCAGCAGCTTAGCCCGAGACTCCTACAATGAGCAGTTCTTC	CASSLARDSYNEQFF
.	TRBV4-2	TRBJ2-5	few	TGTGCCAGCAGCCAAGATTCCTGGGGCGGCCAAGAGACCCAGTACTTC	CASSQDSWGGQETQYF
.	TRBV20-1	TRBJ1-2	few	TGCAGTGCCCAAAGGGGGGGCGCGGACTATGGCTACACCTTC	CSAQRGGADYGYTF
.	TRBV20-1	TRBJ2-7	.	TGCAGTGCTAGTGAGGGGGGACAGACCTACGAGCAGTACTTC	CSASEGGQTYEQYF
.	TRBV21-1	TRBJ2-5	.	TGTGCCAGCAGCAAAGGGGGATCGGAGACCCAGTACTTC	CASSKGGSETQYF
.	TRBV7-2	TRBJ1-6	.	TGTGCCAGCAGCGTCTCAGGGGACTCACCCCTCCACTTT	CASSVSGDSPLHF
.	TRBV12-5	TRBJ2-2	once	TGTGCTAGTGGTCGGATAGAGGCCGGGGAGCTGTTTTTT	CASGRIEAGELFF
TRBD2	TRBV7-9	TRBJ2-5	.	TGTGCCAGCAGTCGACTAGCGGGAGGAGACGAGACCCAGTACTTC	CASSRLAGGDETQYF
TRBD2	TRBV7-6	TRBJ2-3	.	TGTGCCAGCAGCTTCACTAGCGGGAGTGCAGATACGCAGTATTTT	CASSFTSGSADTQYF
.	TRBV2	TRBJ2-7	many	TGTGCCAGCAGTGAAGCAAGACTAGGCCCCTACGAGCAGTACTTC	CASSEARLGPYEQYF
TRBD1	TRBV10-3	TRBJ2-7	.	TGTGCCATCAGGCCGGGACAGATCTACGAGCAGTACTTC	CAIRPGQIYEQYF
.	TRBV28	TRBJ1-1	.	TGTGCCAGCAGTTTTGGGGGGAGGAGCACTGAAGCTTTCTTT	CASSFGGRSTEAFF
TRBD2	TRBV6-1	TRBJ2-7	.	TGTGCCAGCAGTGACCTAGCGGGTACAAGCTCCTACGAGCAGTACTTC	CASSDLAGTSSYEQYF
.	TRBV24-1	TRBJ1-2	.	TGTGCCACCAGTGATCTAGACTATGGCTACACCTTC	CATSDLDYGYTF
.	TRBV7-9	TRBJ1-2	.	TGTGCCAGCAGCTTAGATCCAGGAAAGGGTGGCTACACCTTC	CASSLDPGKGGYTF
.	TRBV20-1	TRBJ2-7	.	TGCAGTGCTAGAGATATGGGTAGGGAGCAGTACTTC	CSARDMGREQYF
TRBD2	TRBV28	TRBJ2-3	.	TGTGCCAGCAGTTTCCCCCGTCCTAGCGGGAGAGATACGCAGTATTTT	CASSFPRPSGRDTQYF
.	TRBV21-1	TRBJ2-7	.	TGTGCCAGCAGCAAAAAGCAGGCCGTATCCTACGAGCAGTACTTC	CASSKKQAVSYEQYF